This TCR beta chain is drawn from a study of cytomegalovirus exposure and HLA in healthy donors. Overall study results and limits: Later on, an analysis found that several of the most significant clusters appeared to be linked to common viral pathogens, which included parvovirus B19. The authors judged a highly shared variant cluster likely a sequencing artifact. Because they were indistinguishable, some V segments, including TRBV6-2 and TRBV6-3, were excluded. Analyzed later, association rates of TCRs varied across HLA loci, with DRB1 most and HLA-C fewest.

With regard to this clone: The antigen remains undetermined.

Germline CDR1 and CDR2: SGHAT and FQNNGV. This CDR3 is built from 15 residues. V gave up 5 bases and J gave up 6 bases; unmatched junction bases: 9. The PCR used 60 Vbeta and 13 Jbeta primers. Only in-frame clones appear in the TCRdb table, and some are missing; sequencing was by immunoSEQ multiplex PCR. Of roughly 140,000 clones listed, 79% are singletons. The rearrangement uses TRBV11-2 and TRBJ2-1; 8 nucleotides line up with TRBD2. The receptor was isolated from a man aged 45-65 years in good health and CMV-seropositive. The sequenced material came from PBMCs. This chain's CDR3 is CASSIFSGSANEQFF. The CDR3 nucleotides are TGTGCCAGCAGCATATTCAGCGGGAGTGCCAATGAGCAGTTCTTC.